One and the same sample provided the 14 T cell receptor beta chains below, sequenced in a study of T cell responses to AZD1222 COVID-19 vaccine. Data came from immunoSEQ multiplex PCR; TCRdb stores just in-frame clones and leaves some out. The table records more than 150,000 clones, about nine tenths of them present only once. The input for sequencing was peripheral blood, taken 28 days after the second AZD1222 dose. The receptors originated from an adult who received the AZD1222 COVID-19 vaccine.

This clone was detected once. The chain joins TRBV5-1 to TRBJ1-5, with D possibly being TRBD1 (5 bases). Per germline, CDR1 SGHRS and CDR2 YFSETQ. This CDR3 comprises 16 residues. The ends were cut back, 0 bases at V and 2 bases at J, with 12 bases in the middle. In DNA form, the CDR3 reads TGCGCCAGCAGCTTGGAAGGGACGGTCGGCAATCAGCCCCAGCATTTT. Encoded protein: CASSLEGTVGNQPQHF.

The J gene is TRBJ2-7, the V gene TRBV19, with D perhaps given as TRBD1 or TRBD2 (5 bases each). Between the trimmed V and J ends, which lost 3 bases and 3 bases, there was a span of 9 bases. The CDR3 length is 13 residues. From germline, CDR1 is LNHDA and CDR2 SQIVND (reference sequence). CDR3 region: CASSMGRSYEQYF. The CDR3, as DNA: TGTGCCAGTAGTATGGGACGGAGCTACGAGCAGTACTTC.

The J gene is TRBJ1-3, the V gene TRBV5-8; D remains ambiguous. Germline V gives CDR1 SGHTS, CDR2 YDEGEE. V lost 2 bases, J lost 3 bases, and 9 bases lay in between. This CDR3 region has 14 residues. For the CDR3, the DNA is TGTGCCAGCAGCTTTCTAGGGTTTGGAAACACCATATATTTT. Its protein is CASSFLGFGNTIYF.

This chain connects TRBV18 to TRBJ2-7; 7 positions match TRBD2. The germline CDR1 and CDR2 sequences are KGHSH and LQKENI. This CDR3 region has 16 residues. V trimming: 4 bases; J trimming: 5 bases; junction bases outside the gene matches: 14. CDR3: CASSLLPGTKDDEQYF. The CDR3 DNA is TGTGCCAGCTCACTCCTCCCCGGGACTAAGGACGACGAGCAGTACTTC.

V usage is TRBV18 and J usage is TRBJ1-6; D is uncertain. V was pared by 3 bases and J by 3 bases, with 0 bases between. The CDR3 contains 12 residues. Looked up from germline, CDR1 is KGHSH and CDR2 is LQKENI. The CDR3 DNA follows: TGTGCCAGCTCACCCTATAATTCACCCCTCCACTTT. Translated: CASSPYNSPLHF.

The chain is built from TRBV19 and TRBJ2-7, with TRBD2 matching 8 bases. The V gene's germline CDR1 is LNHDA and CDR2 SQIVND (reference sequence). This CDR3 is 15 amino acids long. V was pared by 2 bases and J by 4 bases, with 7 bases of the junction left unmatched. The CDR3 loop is CASSIKAGENYEQYF. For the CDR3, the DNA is TGTGCCAGTAGTATAAAAGCGGGAGAGAATTACGAGCAGTACTTC.

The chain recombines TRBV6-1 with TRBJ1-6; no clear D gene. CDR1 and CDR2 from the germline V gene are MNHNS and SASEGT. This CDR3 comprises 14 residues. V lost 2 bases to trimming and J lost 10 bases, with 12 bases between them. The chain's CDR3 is CASSEMTRESPLHF. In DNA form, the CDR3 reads TGTGCCAGCAGTGAAATGACACGGGAATCACCCCTCCACTTT.

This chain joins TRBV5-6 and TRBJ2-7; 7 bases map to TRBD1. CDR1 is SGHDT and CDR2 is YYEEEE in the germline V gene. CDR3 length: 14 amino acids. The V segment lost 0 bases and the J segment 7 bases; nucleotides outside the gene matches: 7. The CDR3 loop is CASSLARTGVEQYF. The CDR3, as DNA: TGTGCCAGCAGCTTGGCCAGAACAGGGGTTGAGCAGTACTTC.

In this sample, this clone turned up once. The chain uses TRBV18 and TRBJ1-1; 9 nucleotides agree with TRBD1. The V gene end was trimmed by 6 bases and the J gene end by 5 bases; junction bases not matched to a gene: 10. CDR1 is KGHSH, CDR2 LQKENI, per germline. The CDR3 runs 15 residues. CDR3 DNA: TGTGCCAGCTCCCAAGAACAGGGGGCCTTTACTGAAGCTTTCTTT. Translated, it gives CASSQEQGAFTEAFF.

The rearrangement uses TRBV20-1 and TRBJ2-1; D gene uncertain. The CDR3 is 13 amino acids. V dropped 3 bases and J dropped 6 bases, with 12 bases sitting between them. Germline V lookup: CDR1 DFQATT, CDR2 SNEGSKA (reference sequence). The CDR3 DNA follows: TGCAGTGCTAGTCAACACTCTGGCAATGAGCAGTTCTTC. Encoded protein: CSASQHSGNEQFF.

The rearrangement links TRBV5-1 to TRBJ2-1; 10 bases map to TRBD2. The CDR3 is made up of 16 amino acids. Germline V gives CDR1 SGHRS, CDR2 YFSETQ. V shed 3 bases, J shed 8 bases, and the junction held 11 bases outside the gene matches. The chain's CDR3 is CASSSGASGRADEQFF. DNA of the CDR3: TGCGCCAGCAGCTCCGGGGCCAGCGGGAGGGCCGATGAGCAGTTCTTC.

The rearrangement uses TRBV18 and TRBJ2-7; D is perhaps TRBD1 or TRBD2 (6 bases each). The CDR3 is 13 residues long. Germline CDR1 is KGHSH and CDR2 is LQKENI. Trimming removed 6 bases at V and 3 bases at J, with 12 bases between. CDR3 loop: CASSPGAGYEQYF. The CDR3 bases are TGTGCCAGCTCCCCGGGGGCAGGCTACGAGCAGTACTTC.

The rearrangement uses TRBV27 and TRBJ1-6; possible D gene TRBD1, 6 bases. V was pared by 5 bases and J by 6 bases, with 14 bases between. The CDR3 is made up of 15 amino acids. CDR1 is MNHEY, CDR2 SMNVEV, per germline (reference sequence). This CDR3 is CASSPRTVTNSPLHF. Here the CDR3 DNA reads TGTGCCAGCAGTCCGAGGACAGTTACTAATTCACCCCTCCACTTT.

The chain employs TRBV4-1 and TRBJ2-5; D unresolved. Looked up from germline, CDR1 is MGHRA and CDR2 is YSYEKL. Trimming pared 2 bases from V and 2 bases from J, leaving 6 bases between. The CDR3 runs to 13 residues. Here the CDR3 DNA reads TGCGCCAGCAGCCAATTGGAGCAAGAGACCCAGTACTTC. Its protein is CASSQLEQETQYF.